This T cell receptor beta chain was sequenced during a study of T cell repertoires in cytomegalovirus infection (dated by TCRdb to about 2019). Notes on the research overall: Because public TCR beta signatures pointed to carriage of CMV infection together with the matching HLA type, the HLA type of each donor mattered for the analysis. Broad study findings and their caveats: Cumulative frequency of public TCR beta family members discriminated carriers of CMV infection plus the relevant HLA type in this cohort and an independent 352-donor cohort. The ex vivo response was dominated by HLA-C-restricted CMV-specific TCR beta clonotypes, and the single most frequent clonotype in two of eight donors was supplied by these HLA-C-restricted clonotypes.

Points on this clonotype: Its antigen remains unidentified. No much larger clonotype is one base removed from it; base qualities were not supplied.

The sequencer was an Illumina HiSeq 1500. TCRdb passed the public sequencing reads through fastp at Q25 and MiXCR, retaining productive beta sequences. Rows are combined by CDR3 protein, so each entry shows the most common genes and DNA. The sample table lists more than 350,000 distinct CDR3 sequences, roughly 30% of them with a count of one. Approximately 14% of the sample comes from the top ten. Trimming removed 6 bases from V and 0 bases from J; the gene matches leave 8 bases unexplained. CDR1 DFQATT and CDR2 SNEGSKA were looked up in the germline V gene (reference sequence). Including cysteine and phenylalanine, the CDR3 has 14 amino acids. The entry retains the CDR3 DNA only, 42 bases that are in frame from base 1.

This clonotype originated in a human donor in good health (CMV status not recorded). Some clones in this sample may be carry-over from other donors' samples. The chain employs TRBV20-1 and TRBJ2-7, with 7 middle bases fitting TRBD1. The sequencing input was PBMCs. The CDR3 region reads CSASRDSSSYEQYF. The DNA sequence is TGCAGTGCCAGCAGGGACAGCAGCTCCTACGAGCAGTACTTC.